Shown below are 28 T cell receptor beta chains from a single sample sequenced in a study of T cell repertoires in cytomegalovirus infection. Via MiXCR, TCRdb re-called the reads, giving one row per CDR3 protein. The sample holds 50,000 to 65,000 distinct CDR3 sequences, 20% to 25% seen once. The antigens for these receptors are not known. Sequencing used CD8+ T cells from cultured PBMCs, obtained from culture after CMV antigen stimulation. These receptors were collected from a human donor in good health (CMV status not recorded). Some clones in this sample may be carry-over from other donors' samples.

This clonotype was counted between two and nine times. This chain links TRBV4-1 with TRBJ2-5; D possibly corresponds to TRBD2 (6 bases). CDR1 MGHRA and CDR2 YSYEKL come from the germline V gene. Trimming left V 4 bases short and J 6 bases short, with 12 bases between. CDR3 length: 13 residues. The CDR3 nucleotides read TGCGCCAGCAGCCGATGGGACTCCCAGACCCAGTACTTC. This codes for CASSRWDSQTQYF.

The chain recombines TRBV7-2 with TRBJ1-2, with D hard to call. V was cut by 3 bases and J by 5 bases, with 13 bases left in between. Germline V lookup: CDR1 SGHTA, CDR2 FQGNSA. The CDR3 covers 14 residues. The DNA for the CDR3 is TGTGCCAGCAGCTTGGCACAGTTTTGGTATGGCTACACCTTC. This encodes CASSLAQFWYGYTF.

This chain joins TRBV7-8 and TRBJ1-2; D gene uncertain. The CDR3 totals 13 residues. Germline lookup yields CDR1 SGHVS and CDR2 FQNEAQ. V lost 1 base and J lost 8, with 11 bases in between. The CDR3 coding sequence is TGTGCCAGCAGCTTAGTAGACGTCTTGGGCTACACCTTC. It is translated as CASSLVDVLGYTF.

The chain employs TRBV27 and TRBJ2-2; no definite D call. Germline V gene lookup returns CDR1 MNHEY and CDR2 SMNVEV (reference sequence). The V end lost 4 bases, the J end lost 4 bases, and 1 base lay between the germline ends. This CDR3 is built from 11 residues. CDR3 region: CASSSTGELFF. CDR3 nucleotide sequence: TGTGCCAGCAGTTCCACCGGGGAGCTGTTTTTT.

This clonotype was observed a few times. This CDR3 reads CASSSGTGGYYEQYF. The DNA for the CDR3 is TGCGCCAGCAGCTCGGGGACAGGGGGCTACTACGAGCAGTACTTC. V usage is TRBV5-1 and J usage is TRBJ2-7, with 12 bases fitting TRBD1. The length of the CDR3 is 15 residues. From germline, CDR1 is SGHRS and CDR2 YFSETQ. Trimming took 3 bases from V and 3 from J; bases not matched to a gene: 4.

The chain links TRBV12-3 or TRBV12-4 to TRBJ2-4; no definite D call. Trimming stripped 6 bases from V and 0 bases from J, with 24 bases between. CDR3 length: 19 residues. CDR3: CASRTTSLGDGIAKNIQYF. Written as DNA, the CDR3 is TGTGCCAGCAGGACCACTTCTCTTGGGGATGGAATAGCCAAAAACATTCAGTACTTC.

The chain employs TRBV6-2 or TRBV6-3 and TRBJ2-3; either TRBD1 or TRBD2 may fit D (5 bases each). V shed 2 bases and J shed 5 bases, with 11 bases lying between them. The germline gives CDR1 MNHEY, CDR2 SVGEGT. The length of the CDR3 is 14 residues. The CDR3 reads CASSYTQGVDTQYF. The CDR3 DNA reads TGTGCCAGCAGTTACACGCAGGGAGTAGATACGCAGTATTTT.

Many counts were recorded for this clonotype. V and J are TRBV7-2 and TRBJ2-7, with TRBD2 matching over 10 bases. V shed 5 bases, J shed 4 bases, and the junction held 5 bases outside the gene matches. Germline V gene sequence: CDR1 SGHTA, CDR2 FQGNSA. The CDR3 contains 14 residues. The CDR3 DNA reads TGTGCCAGCAGCCCTACTAGCGGGGCTTACGAGCAGTACTTC. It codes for CASSPTSGAYEQYF.

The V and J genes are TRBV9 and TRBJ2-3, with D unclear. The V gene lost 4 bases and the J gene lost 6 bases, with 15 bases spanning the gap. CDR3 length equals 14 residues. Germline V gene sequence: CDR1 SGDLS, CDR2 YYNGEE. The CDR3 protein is CASSNRAGFDTQYF. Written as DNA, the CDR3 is TGTGCCAGCAGCAATAGGGCTGGGTTCGATACGCAGTATTTT.

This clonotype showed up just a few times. The CDR3 region is CASSLGLAGPEQYF. The CDR3 nucleotides read TGTGCCAGCAGTTTGGGACTAGCGGGACCCGAGCAGTACTTC. The chain uses TRBV12-3 or TRBV12-4 and TRBJ2-7; 13 nucleotides align to TRBD2. The CDR3 runs 14 residues. J was trimmed by 6 bases and V by 3 bases; bases with no gene match: 2.

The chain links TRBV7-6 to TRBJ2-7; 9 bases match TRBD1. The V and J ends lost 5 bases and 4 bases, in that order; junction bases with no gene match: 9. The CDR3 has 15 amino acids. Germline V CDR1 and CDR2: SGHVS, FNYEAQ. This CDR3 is CASSPGGTGLYEQYF. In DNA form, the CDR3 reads TGTGCCAGCAGCCCCGGGGGGACAGGGTTATACGAGCAGTACTTC.

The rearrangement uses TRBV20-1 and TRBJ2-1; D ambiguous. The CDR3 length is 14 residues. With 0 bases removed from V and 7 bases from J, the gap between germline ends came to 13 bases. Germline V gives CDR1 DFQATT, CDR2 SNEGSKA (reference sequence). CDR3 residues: CSARDMDGSNEQFF. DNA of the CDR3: TGCAGTGCTAGAGATATGGACGGATCAAATGAGCAGTTCTTC.

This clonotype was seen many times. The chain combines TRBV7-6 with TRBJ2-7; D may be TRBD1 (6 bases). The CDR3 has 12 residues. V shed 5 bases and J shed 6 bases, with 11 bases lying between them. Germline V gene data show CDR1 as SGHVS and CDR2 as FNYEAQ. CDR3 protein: CASSPTGFEQYF. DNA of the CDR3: TGTGCCAGCAGCCCAACAGGGTTCGAGCAGTACTTC.

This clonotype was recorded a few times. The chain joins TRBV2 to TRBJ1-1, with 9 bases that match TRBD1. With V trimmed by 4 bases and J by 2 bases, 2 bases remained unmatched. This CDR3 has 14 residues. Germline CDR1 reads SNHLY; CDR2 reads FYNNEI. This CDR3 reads CASSGTGENTEAFF. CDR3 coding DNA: TGTGCCAGCAGTGGGACAGGGGAAAACACTGAAGCTTTCTTT.

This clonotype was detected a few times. CDR3 DNA sequence: TGTGCCAGTAGTACCGACAGGTCGAACACTGAAGCTTTCTTT. This gives the protein CASSTDRSNTEAFF. This chain links TRBV19 with TRBJ1-1, with D possibly TRBD1 on 6 matching bases. V gave up 4 bases and J gave up 1 base, with 10 bases separating them. Germline CDR1 is LNHDA and CDR2 is SQIVND (reference sequence). CDR3 size: 14 residues.

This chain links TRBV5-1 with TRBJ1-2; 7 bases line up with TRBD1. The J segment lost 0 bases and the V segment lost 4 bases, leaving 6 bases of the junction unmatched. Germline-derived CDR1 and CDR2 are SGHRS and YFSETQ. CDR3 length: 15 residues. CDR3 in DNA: TGCGCCAGCAGCCTTACCGGGACAGCTAACTATGGCTACACCTTC. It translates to CASSLTGTANYGYTF.

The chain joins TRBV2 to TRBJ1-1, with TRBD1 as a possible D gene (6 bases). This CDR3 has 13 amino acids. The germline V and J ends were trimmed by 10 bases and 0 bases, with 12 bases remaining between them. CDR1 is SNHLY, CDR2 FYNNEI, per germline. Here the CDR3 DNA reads TGTGCCATCCCAGGGGCCTTGAACACTGAAGCTTTCTTT. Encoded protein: CAIPGALNTEAFF.

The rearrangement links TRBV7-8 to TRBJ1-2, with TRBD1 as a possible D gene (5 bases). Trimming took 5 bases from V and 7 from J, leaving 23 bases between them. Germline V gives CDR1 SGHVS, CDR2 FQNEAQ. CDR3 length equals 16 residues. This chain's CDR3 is CASSDTLRRGDRGYTF. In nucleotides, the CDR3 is TGTGCCAGCAGCGATACCCTACGACGGGGGGATCGTGGCTACACCTTC.

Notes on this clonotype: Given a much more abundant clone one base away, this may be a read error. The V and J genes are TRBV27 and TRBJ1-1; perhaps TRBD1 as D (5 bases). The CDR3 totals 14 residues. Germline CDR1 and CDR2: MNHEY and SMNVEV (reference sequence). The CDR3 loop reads CVSSDLTDYTEAFF. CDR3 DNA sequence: TGTGTCAGCAGCGATTTGACAGATTACACTGAAGCTTTCTTT.

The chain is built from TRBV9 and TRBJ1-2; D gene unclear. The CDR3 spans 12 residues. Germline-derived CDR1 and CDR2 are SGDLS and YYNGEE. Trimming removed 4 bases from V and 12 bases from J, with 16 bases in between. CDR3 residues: CASSLEWGSDTF. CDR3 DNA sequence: TGTGCCAGCAGCCTAGAATGGGGTAGCGACACCTTC.

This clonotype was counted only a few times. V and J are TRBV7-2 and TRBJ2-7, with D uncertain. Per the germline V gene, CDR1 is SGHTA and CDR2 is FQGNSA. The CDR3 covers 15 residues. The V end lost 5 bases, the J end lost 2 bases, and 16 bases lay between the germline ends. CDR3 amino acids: CASSGLGGPAYEQYF. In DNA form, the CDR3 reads TGTGCCAGCAGCGGCCTCGGTGGGCCTGCCTACGAGCAGTACTTC.

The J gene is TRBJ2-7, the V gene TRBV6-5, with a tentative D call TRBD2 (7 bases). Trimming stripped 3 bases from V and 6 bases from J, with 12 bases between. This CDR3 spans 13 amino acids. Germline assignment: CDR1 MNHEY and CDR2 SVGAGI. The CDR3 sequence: CASSYRGAGEQYF. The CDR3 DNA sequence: TGTGCCAGCAGTTATCGGGGGGCGGGCGAGCAGTACTTC.

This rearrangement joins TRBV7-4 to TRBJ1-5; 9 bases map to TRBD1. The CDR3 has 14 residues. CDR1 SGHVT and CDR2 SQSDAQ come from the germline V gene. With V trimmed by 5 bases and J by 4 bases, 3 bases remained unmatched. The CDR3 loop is CASSEGQGNQPQHF. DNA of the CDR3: TGTGCCAGCAGCGAGGGACAGGGAAATCAGCCCCAGCATTTT.

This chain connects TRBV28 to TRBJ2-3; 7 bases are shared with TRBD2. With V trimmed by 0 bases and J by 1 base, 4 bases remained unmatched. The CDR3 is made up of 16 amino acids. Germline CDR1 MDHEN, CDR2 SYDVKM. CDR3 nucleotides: TGTGCCAGCAGTTTATGGGCGGGAGAGGGCACAGATACGCAGTATTTT. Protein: CASSLWAGEGTDTQYF.

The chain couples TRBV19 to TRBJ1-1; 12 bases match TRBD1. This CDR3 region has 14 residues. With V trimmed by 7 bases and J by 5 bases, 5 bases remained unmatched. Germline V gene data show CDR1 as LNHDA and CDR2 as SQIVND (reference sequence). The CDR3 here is CASTPGQGATEAFF. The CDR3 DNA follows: TGTGCCAGTACCCCGGGACAGGGGGCGACTGAAGCTTTCTTT.

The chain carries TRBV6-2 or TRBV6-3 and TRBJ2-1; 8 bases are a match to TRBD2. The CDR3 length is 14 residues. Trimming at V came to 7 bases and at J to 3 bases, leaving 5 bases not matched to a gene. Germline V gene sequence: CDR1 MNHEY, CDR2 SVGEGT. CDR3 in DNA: TGTGCCAGCATAGCGGGATCAAACTACAATGAGCAGTTCTTC. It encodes CASIAGSNYNEQFF.

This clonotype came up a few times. CDR3 sequence reads: CASSLGLAGAYEQYF. CDR3 nucleotides: TGTGCCAGCAGCCTGGGACTAGCGGGGGCCTACGAGCAGTACTTC. V and J are TRBV7-2 and TRBJ2-7; 14 nucleotides line up with TRBD2. The V segment lost 5 bases and the J segment 2 bases; nucleotides outside the gene matches: 2. This CDR3 region has 15 residues. The V gene's germline CDR1 is SGHTA and CDR2 FQGNSA.

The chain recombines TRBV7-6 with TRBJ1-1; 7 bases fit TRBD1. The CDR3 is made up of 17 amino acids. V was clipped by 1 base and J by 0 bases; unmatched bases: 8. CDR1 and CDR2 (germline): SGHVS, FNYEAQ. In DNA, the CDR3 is TGTGCCAGCAGCTTAGTAGGGGGACAGCCCATGAACACTGAAGCTTTCTTT. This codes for CASSLVGGQPMNTEAFF.